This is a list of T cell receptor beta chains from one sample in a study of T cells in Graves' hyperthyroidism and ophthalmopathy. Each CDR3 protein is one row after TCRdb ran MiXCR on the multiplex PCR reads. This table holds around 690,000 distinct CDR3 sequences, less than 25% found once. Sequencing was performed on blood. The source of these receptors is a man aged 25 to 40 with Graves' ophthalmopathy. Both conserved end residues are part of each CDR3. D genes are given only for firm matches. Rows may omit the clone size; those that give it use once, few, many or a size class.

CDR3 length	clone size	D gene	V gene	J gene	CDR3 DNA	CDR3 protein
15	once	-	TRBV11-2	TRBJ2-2	TGTGCCAGCAGCTTAGGAGGGGCTCTCGGCGGGGAGCTGTTTTTT	CASSLGGALGGELFF
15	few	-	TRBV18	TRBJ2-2	TGTGCCAGCTCACCACAGGAAGAAGCAACCGGGGAGCTGTTTTTT	CASSPQEEATGELFF
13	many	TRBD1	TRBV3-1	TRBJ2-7	TGTGCCAGCAGCCGGGACAGGGGGCGTGAGCAGTACTTC	CASSRDRGREQYF
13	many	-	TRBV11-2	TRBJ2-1	TGTGCCAGCAGCCCGCTCATAGGGCATGAGCAGTTCTTC	CASSPLIGHEQFF
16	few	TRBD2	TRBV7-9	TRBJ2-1	TGTGCCAGCAGCGGGACTAGCGGGAGCCCCGGGGATGAGCAGTTCTTC	CASSGTSGSPGDEQFF
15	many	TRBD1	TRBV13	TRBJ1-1	TGTGCCAGCAGCTTCTACAGGGGGCCGGACACTGAAGCTTTCTTT	CASSFYRGPDTEAFF
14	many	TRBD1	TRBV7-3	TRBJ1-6	TGTGCCAGCAGTCTGGGACAGCCCAATTCACCCCTCCACTTT	CASSLGQPNSPLHF
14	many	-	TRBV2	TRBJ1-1	TGTGCCAGCAGTGAAGGCAAGGTCGACACTGAAGCTTTCTTT	CASSEGKVDTEAFF
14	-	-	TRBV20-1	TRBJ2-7	TGCAGTGCGCGCCTCAGAGTAAGTTCCTACGAGCAGTACTTC	CSARLRVSSYEQYF
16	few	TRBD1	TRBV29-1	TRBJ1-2	TGCAGCGTTGAAAAACCTCTCGGGACAGGGATTGTTGGCTACACCTTC	CSVEKPLGTGIVGYTF
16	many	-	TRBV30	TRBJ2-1	TGTGCCTGGAGTCCTCCAATCTTTCTCTCCTACAATGAGCAGTTCTTC	CAWSPPIFLSYNEQFF
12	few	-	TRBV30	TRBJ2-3	TGTGCCTGGAGTGTAAATACAGATACGCAGTATTTT	CAWSVNTDTQYF
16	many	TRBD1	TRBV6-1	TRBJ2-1	TGTGCCAGCATTGGCACTACAGGGGAACAGGGCAATGAGCAGTTCTTC	CASIGTTGEQGNEQFF
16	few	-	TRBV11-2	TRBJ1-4	TGTGCCAGCAGCTTCGGCGACCTCCGGGCAAATGAAAAACTGTTTTTT	CASSFGDLRANEKLFF
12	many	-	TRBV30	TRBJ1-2	TGTGCCTGGAATCACAATGCAGATGGCTACACCTTC	CAWNHNADGYTF
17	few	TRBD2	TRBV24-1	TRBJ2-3	TGTGCCACCAGTGAAACCGCAGCGGGAGGGGGTGGTGATACGCAGTATTTT	CATSETAAGGGGDTQYF
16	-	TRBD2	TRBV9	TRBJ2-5	TGTGCCAGCAGCGTAGGAGAAGCGGGAGGGCGCGAGACCCAGTACTTC	CASSVGEAGGRETQYF
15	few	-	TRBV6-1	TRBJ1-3	TGTGCCAGCTCAACCTACGGCAGCTCTGGAAACACCATATATTTT	CASSTYGSSGNTIYF
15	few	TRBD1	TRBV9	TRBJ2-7	TGTGCCAGCAGCACCACAGGGGGAAAGGCCGGCGAGCAGTACTTC	CASSTTGGKAGEQYF
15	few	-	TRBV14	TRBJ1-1	TGTGCCAGCAGCCAAGCGGGCAGAATGAACACTGAAGCTTTCTTT	CASSQAGRMNTEAFF
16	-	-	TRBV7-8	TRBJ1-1	TGTGCCAGCAGCTTAGTGCTGGGGCAGAAGGACACTGAAGCTTTCTTT	CASSLVLGQKDTEAFF
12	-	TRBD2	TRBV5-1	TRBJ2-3	TGTGCCAGCGGGGGAAGGGAAGATACGCAGTATTTT	CASGGREDTQYF
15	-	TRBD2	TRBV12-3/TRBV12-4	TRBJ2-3	TGTGCCAGCAGTTTAACTAGCGGGGGGGCAGATACGCAGTATTTT	CASSLTSGGADTQYF
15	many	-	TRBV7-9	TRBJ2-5	TGTGCCAGCAGCTTAACCGGGAGTAGTGGAGAGACCCAGTACTTC	CASSLTGSSGETQYF
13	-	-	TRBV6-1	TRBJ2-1	TGTGCCAGCAGTGCGGGTCTAGCAGGGGAGCAGTTCTTC	CASSAGLAGEQFF
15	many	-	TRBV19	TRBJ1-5	TGTGCCAGTAGTATTGATAGGGGCAGTAGTCAGCCCCAGCATTTT	CASSIDRGSSQPQHF
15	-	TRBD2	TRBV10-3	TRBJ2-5	TGTGCCATCAGTGGACTAGCGGGAGGAGGAGAGACCCAGTACTTC	CAISGLAGGGETQYF
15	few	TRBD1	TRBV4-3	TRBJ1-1	TGCGCCAGCAGCCAAGAAGGGACAGGAAACACTGAAGCTTTCTTT	CASSQEGTGNTEAFF
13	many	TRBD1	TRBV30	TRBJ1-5	TGTGCCTGGGGTCCACAGGGGGGGAAGCCCCAGCATTTT	CAWGPQGGKPQHF
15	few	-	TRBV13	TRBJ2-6	TGTGCCAGCAGCTTTAAGGGGTCCGGGGCCAACGTCCTGACTTTC	CASSFKGSGANVLTF
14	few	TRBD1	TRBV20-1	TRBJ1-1	TGCAGTGCTACACAGGGGTTCTCAGGCACTGAAGCTTTCTTT	CSATQGFSGTEAFF
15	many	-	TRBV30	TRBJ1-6	TGTGCCTGGACCGACGGGGTGTCCTATAATTCACCCCTCCACTTT	CAWTDGVSYNSPLHF
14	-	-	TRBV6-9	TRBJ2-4	TGTGCCAGCAGTTACGTGGGGGCGCAGAACATTCAGTACTTC	CASSYVGAQNIQYF
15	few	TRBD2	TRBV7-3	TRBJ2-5	TGTGCCAGCAGCGAGCTGGGACTAGCGGGAGAGACCCAGTACTTC	CASSELGLAGETQYF
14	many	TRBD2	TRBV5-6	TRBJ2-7	TGTGCCAGCAGCTTAAGCGGGAGCAACTACGAGCAGTACTTC	CASSLSGSNYEQYF
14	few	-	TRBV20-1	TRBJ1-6	TGCAGTGCTAGAGTCTCCACCTATAATTCACCCCTCCACTTT	CSARVSTYNSPLHF
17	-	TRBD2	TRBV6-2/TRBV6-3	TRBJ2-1	TGTGCCAGCAGTTACTCCCAGAGTAATAGGGACTACTACGAGCAGTTCTTC	CASSYSQSNRDYYEQFF
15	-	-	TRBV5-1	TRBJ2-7	TGCGCCAGCAGCTTGGAAAAAGCCCCCAACTACGAGCAGTACTTC	CASSLEKAPNYEQYF
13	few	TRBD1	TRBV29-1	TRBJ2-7	TGCAGCGTTGGGGGGACAGGATCCTACGAGCAGTACTTC	CSVGGTGSYEQYF
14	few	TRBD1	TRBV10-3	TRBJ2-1	TGTGCCATCAGCCCGGGACAGGGGATAAATGAGCAGTTCTTC	CAISPGQGINEQFF
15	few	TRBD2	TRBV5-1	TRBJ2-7	TGCGCCAGCAGCTTGGACCCCGGGAGGGTCAACGAGCAGTACTTC	CASSLDPGRVNEQYF
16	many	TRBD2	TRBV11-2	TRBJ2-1	TGTGCCAGCAGCTTAGGCGCGGGACTAGCGGGCTATGAGCAGTTCTTC	CASSLGAGLAGYEQFF
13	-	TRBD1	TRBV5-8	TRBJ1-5	TGTGCCAGCAGCGGACAGGGAATGAAGCCCCAGCATTTT	CASSGQGMKPQHF
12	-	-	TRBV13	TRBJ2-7	TGTGCCAGCAGCCTCGAATTCAGCGAGCAGTACTTC	CASSLEFSEQYF
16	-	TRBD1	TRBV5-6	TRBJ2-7	TGTGCCAGCAGCTTCTCCCGACAGGGGGCCGTCTACGAGCAGTACTTC	CASSFSRQGAVYEQYF
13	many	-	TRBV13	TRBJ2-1	TGTGCCAGCAGCTTAGAGCCAGGGATTGAGCAGTTCTTC	CASSLEPGIEQFF
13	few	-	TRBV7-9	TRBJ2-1	TGTGCCAGCAGCTCCGACTGGAACAATGAGCAGTTCTTC	CASSSDWNNEQFF
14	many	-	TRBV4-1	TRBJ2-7	TGCGCCAGCAGCCAAGATTCTGGTACCAGGGAGCAGTACTTC	CASSQDSGTREQYF
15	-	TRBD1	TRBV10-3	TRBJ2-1	TGTGCCATCAGTGTACCGGGACAGATGAACAATGAGCAGTTCTTC	CAISVPGQMNNEQFF
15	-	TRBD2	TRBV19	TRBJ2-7	TGTGCCAGTAGTCCCTTAGCGGGAGCCGGGTACGAGCAGTACTTC	CASSPLAGAGYEQYF
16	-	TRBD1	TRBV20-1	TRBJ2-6	TGCAGTGCAGGAGGGACAGGGTCATCTGGGGCCAACGTCCTGACTTTC	CSAGGTGSSGANVLTF
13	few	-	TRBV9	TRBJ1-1	TGTGCCAGCCAGGGACCGGTTAACACTGAAGCTTTCTTT	CASQGPVNTEAFF
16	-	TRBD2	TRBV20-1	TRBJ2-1	TGCAGTGCTAGAGATTGGCTAGCGGGAGGTCCCAATGAGCAGTTCTTC	CSARDWLAGGPNEQFF
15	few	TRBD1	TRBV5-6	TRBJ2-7	TGTGCCAGCAGCCCGATGACAGGGCATTCCTACGAGCAGTACTTC	CASSPMTGHSYEQYF